The 22 T cell receptor beta chains in this list originate from one sample, sequenced in a study of tumor-infiltrating lymphocytes in primary liver carcinoma. Each 20-30 mg portion of unsorted bulk tissue served as the source for co-extraction of RNA and DNA. Priming with a constant-region primer yielded TCR beta cDNA from about 510 ng total RNA. Researchers made the TCR beta libraries by running three nested multiplex PCR rounds with slightly modified ARM-PCR. Forward primers for TRBV1-TRBV30 and a C-beta reverse primer served the first two PCR rounds, at about 9 cycles each. TCRdb processed the multiplex PCR reads anew with MiXCR; each CDR3 protein has one entry. In the table there are about 99,000 distinct CDR3 sequences, around three quarters of which are singletons. Sequenced material: liver tumor tissue from sampling region 5. The subset is: tumor region T5, tumor centre. The receptors come from a woman aged 55-69 years with primary liver carcinoma and hepatitis B virus infection.

A note on this clonotype: One end of the junction fails to match germline, which may point to a read error. CDR3 DNA sequence: TGTGCCAGCAGTGTCAGGGGCTACATTGAGGAGTCCTTC. This translates into CASSVRGYIEESF. The gene calls are TRBV11-3 and TRBJ2-1, with a possible D match to TRBD1 (6 bases). This CDR3 region has 13 residues. Germline V lookup: CDR1 SGHNT, CDR2 YENEEA.

A word on this clonotype: Likely a read error: the CDR3 ends without its conserved phenylalanine or tryptophan. This chain connects TRBV12-3 or TRBV12-4 to TRBJ2-5; 8 bases line up with TRBD1. After removal of 7 bases from V and 5 bases from J, the junction contained 12 bases not matched to a gene. This CDR3 has 15 residues. The CDR3: CASMPWTGLKETQYS. The CDR3 bases are TGTGCCAGCATGCCCTGGACAGGGCTGAAGGAGACCCAGTACTCC.

As concerns this clonotype: A much larger clone lies one base from this, so it may be a read error. The CDR3 loop reads CASGARVRAGRYNGQFF. CDR3 sequence (DNA): TGTGCTAGCGGGGCCCGGGTTCGAGCGGGTCGCTACAATGGGCAGTTCTTC. The chain links TRBV6-5 to TRBJ2-1; 8 bases are a match to TRBD2. CDR3 size: 17 residues. CDR1 and CDR2 (germline): MNHEY, SVGAGI.

Points on this clonotype: One junction end does not reproduce the germline sequence, and a read error may be involved. This sequence joins TRBV7-9 and TRBJ2-1; 10 bases match TRBD1. The germline CDR1 and CDR2 sequences are SEHNR and FQNEAQ (reference sequence). The CDR3 sequence is 12 residues long. The CDR3 DNA reads as TGTGCCAGCAGCTACGGACAGGGGGGGCAGTTATTC. Translated: CASSYGQGGQLF.

V usage is TRBV2 and J usage is TRBJ1-1; possible D gene TRBD1, 5 bases. The CDR3 contains 14 residues. Per germline, CDR1 SNHLY and CDR2 FYNNEI. With 4 bases removed from V and 0 bases from J, the gap between germline ends came to 9 bases. CDR3 sequence: CASSGQPMNTEAFF. The CDR3 DNA sequence: TGTGCCAGCAGTGGACAGCCTATGAACACTGAAGCTTTCTTT.

Notes on this clonotype: The junction differs from germline at one of its ends, possibly a read error. The chain couples TRBV5-1 to TRBJ2-7; D is tentatively TRBD1 or TRBD2 (5 bases each). Looked up from germline, CDR1 is SGHRS and CDR2 is YFSETQ. The CDR3 runs to 15 residues. The CDR3 DNA reads as TGCGCCAGCAGCCCCGGGACCATGAGCTCCTACGATCAGTACTTC. Protein sequence: CASSPGTMSSYDQYF.

This clonotype has a single count. At one end the junction does not follow the germline gene, possibly because of a read error. The chain is built from TRBV6-5 and TRBJ1-5; D is perhaps TRBD1 (5 bases). The CDR3 is 15 amino acids. CDR1 MNHEY and CDR2 SVGAGI come from the germline V gene. The CDR3 nucleotides are TGCGCCAGCAGTAGAGATCGGGGCAGCAATCAGCCCCAGCATTTT. It codes for CASSRDRGSNQPQHF.

The V and J genes are TRBV4-1 and TRBJ1-1; D is unclear. The CDR3 is made up of 13 amino acids. Germline V gene lookup returns CDR1 MGHRA and CDR2 YSYEKL. With 2 bases removed from V and 13 bases from J, the gap between germline ends came to 17 bases. The CDR3 DNA is TGCGCCAGCAGCCAACTTCCGTTGGTTCGTGTTTTCTTT. This translates into CASSQLPLVRVFF.

This chain links TRBV11-3 with TRBJ1-1; D perhaps matches TRBD1 (5 bases). V was shortened by 5 bases and J by 11 bases, with 18 bases between the two germline ends. CDR3 length: 13 residues. The germline V gene has CDR1 SGHNT and CDR2 YENEEA. The CDR3 region has the DNA TGTGCCAGCAGCCGGTTGGACAAGGGATTGGCTTTCTTT. This codes for CASSRLDKGLAFF.

Regarding this clonotype: At one boundary the junction diverges from the germline segment, which might be a read error. This chain joins TRBV6-6 and TRBJ2-3, with a tentative D call TRBD2 (5 bases). Germline values: CDR1 MNHNY, CDR2 SVGAGI (reference sequence). This CDR3 is built from 15 residues. The CDR3 region has the DNA TGTGGCAGCAGTCACGGCGGGCGTCGCACAGATACACAGTATTTT. This codes for CGSSHGGRRTDTQYF.

This clonotype has only a few counts. V is TRBV2 and J is TRBJ2-7; 9 bases align to TRBD1. The trim removed 3 bases at V and 3 bases at J, leaving 3 bases unmatched. The CDR3 covers 14 residues. Germline-derived CDR1 and CDR2 are SNHLY and FYNNEI. The CDR3 loop is CASSDGTGYYEQYF. The CDR3 coding sequence is TGTGCCAGCAGTGACGGGACAGGGTACTACGAGCAGTACTTC.

In regard to this clonotype: This clone may be a read error of a much larger clone one base away. The V gene is TRBV5-1, the J gene TRBJ1-1; no clear D gene. The CDR3 covers 12 residues. Germline CDR1 is SGHRS and CDR2 is YFSETQ. The CDR3, as DNA: TGCGCCAGCGGCTTCGACAACACTGAAGCTTTCTTT. Protein product: CASGFDNTEAFF. The whole variable domain, filled in from reference TRBV5-1 and TRBJ1-1, reads KAGVTQTPRYLIKTRGQQVTLSCSPISGHRSVSWYQQTPGQGLQFLFEYFSETQRNKGNFPGRFSGRQFSNSRSEMNVSTLELGDSALYLCASGFDNTEAFFGQGTRLTVV.

Regarding this clonotype: It is likely a read error, because the conserved phenylalanine at the end of the CDR3 is missing. Because the CDR3's place on the DNA is in doubt, the DNA is left out and the CDR3 is given as listed by TCRdb. This chain links TRBV5-4 with TRBJ2-2; the D call in the table, TRBD2, was not verified against the DNA. Germline loops: CDR1 SGHNT, CDR2 YYREEE (reference sequence). The CDR3 spans 18 amino acids, including both terminal residues. CDR3 region: CASSVGLAGAANTGELSS.

This clonotype was seen once. One end of the junction does not line up with germline, which may come from a read error. This chain connects TRBV6-1 to TRBJ2-1; maybe TRBD2 (6 bases). Germline V lookup: CDR1 MNHNS, CDR2 SASEGT. The CDR3 is 14 amino acids. The CDR3 bases are TGTCCCAGCAGTACTAGCAATCCCTACAATGAGCAGTTCTTC. Residues: CPSSTSNPYNEQFF.

This clonotype was picked up one time. One end of the junction varies from germline; a read error may be responsible. The V gene is TRBV5-1, the J gene TRBJ2-1; D perhaps matches TRBD1 (6 bases). Germline-derived CDR1 and CDR2 are SGHRS and YFSETQ. The CDR3 runs 15 residues. The CDR3 region is CVSSMTDRPYNEQFF. For the CDR3, the DNA is TGCGTCAGCAGCATGACTGACAGGCCCTACAATGAGCAGTTCTTC.

At least ten counts were recorded for this clonotype. This rearrangement joins TRBV14 to TRBJ1-5, with D hard to call. The CDR3 loop spans 13 amino acids. Per the germline V gene, CDR1 is SGHDN and CDR2 is FVKESK. V was cut by 4 bases and J by 7 bases, with 11 bases left in between. CDR3 DNA sequence: TGTGCCAGCAGCCTAAGAGAGTGGCAGCCCCAGCATTTT. Its translation: CASSLREWQPQHF.

The gene calls are TRBV30 and TRBJ1-2; TRBD1 matches 8 bases. The CDR3 sequence is 15 residues long. V trimming: 0 bases; J trimming: 9 bases; junction bases outside the gene matches: 12. Per the germline V gene, CDR1 is GTSNPN and CDR2 is SVGIG (reference sequence). The CDR3 nucleotides are TGTGCCTGGAGTGTGGTAGGGACAGGTGCGGGAAGCTACACCTTC. This encodes CAWSVVGTGAGSYTF.

Comment on this clonotype: As the CDR3 is not closed by the conserved phenylalanine or tryptophan, this likely results from a read error. The chain employs TRBV11-2 and TRBJ2-5, with D possibly matching TRBD2 (6 bases). The V end lost 3 bases, the J end lost 4 bases, and 9 bases lay between the germline ends. The germline V gene has CDR1 SGHAT and CDR2 FQNNGV. This CDR3 has 13 residues. CDR3 nucleotide sequence: TGTGCCAGCAGCTTGATGGGACTAGAGACCCAGTACTTA. It translates to CASSLMGLETQYL.

The chain has TRBV28 and TRBJ1-5, with D unclear. From germline, CDR1 is MDHEN and CDR2 SYDVKM. This CDR3 has 16 residues. The V end lost 10 bases, the J end lost 2 bases, and 21 bases lay between the germline ends. The CDR3 protein is CATNRGVIVGNQPQHF. The CDR3, as DNA: TGTGCCACCAATCGTGGTGTGATCGTCGGCAATCAGCCCCAGCATTTT.

For this clonotype: The junction departs from the called germline gene at one end, perhaps through a read error. The rearrangement uses TRBV11-2 and TRBJ2-3; D not resolved. CDR1 SGHAT and CDR2 FQNNGV come from the germline V gene. The CDR3 is 14 residues long. Here the CDR3 reads CASSFPFAADMQYF. The CDR3 nucleotides read TGTGCCAGCAGCTTCCCATTCGCGGCAGATATGCAGTATTTT. Drawing the rest from reference TRBV11-2 and TRBJ2-3, the complete variable domain is EAGVAQSPRYKIIEKRQSVAFWCNPISGHATLYWYQQILGQGPKLLIQFQNNGVVDDSQLPKDRFSAERLKGVDSTLKIQPAKLEDSAVYLCASSFPFAADMQYFGPGTRLTVL.

This clonotype was seen more than once but under ten times. The chain has TRBV7-3 and TRBJ2-1, with unresolved D. CDR3 length: 13 residues. The germline V gene encodes CDR1 SGHTA and CDR2 FQGTGA. V was shortened by 0 bases and J by 5 bases, with 5 bases between the two germline ends. The CDR3 region has the DNA TGTGCCAGCAGCTTAACCGCAAACAATGAGCAGTTCTTC. It translates to CASSLTANNEQFF.

Judged by abundance, this clonotype is large. The chain joins TRBV6-1 to TRBJ2-2; 8 positions match TRBD1. The CDR3 has 14 residues. With V trimmed by 5 bases and J by 4 bases, 3 bases remained unmatched. Germline lookup yields CDR1 MNHNS and CDR2 SASEGT. DNA for the CDR3: TGTGCCAGCAGTACAGGGGGTAGCACCGGGGAGCTGTTTTTT. Translation: CASSTGGSTGELFF.